The source of this T cell receptor (beta chain) is a study of T cell repertoires in cytomegalovirus infection. Points from the study as a whole: Cumulated frequencies of public TCR beta families served to identify carriers of CMV plus the relevant HLA. HLA-C-restricted CMV clonotypes gave the most frequent clonotype in two of eight donors.

On this clonotype itself: Its antigen remains unknown.

TCRdb fed the reads into MiXCR, producing one record per CDR3 protein. The sample lists approximately 750,000 distinct CDR3 sequences, 35% occurring once. The TCR comes from a human donor in good health (CMV status not recorded). Some clones in this sample may be carry-over from other donors' samples. The specimen was PBMCs.

The CDR3 coding sequence is TGTGCCAGCCAGTTCAACCCCCAAGGCCAGGGGGTCTCCTACGAGCAGTACTTC. Amino acids: CASQFNPQGQGVSYEQYF. This sequence joins TRBV10-3 and TRBJ2-7; the match to TRBD1 covers 7 bases. Germline V lookup: CDR1 ENHRY, CDR2 SYGVKD. V lost 10 bases, J lost 0 bases, and 21 bases stayed unmatched. The CDR3 totals 18 residues.